This section outlines one TCR beta chain sequence together with its context. PCR used 60 Vbeta primers and 13 Jbeta primers. Some clones are missing from TCRdb's copy, which holds only in-frame ones; the method was immunoSEQ multiplex PCR. The table has tens of thousands of clones, 75% to 90% seen once; the top ten hold approximately 5.5%. This specimen comes from a study of cytomegalovirus exposure and HLA in healthy donors. This CDR3 is 12 amino acids long. Germline V lookup: CDR1 SQVTM, CDR2 ANQGSEA. The V gene lost 4 bases and the J gene lost 3 bases, with 8 bases spanning the gap. Sequenced: PBMCs. The origin of this receptor is a male donor in good health and CMV-seronegative. The rearrangement uses TRBV29-1 and TRBJ2-3; D not certain. The CDR3 coding sequence is TGCAGCGTTGGAGCGACTACAGATACGCAGTATTTT. Translating it yields CSVGATTDTQYF.